Listed here are 19 T cell receptor beta chains from one sample, sequenced in a study of identical twins. TCRdb re-called the 5' RACE reads through MiXCR, storing one row per CDR3 protein. The sample comprises roughly 1.6 million distinct CDR3 sequences, about 32% of which are singletons, and 0.25% to 0.3% rests with the top ten. Input material: cord blood. The receptors originated from a newborn girl in good health.

This clonotype was seen more than once but under ten times. This chain uses TRBV28 with TRBJ2-7, with D perhaps TRBD1 or TRBD2 (5 bases each). CDR1 and CDR2 from the germline V gene are MDHEN and SYDVKM. The CDR3 has 14 amino acids. Trimming left V 6 bases short and J 3 bases short, with 15 bases between. The CDR3 sequence: CASRLEAGNYEQYF. CDR3 DNA sequence: TGTGCCAGCAGGTTGGAGGCAGGGAACTACGAGCAGTACTTC.

V and J are TRBV20-1 and TRBJ2-1, with D possibly matching TRBD2 (5 bases). Per the germline V gene, CDR1 is DFQATT and CDR2 is SNEGSKA (reference sequence). CDR3 length: 16 residues. The V gene lost 4 bases and the J gene lost 4 bases, with 20 bases spanning the gap. This CDR3 is CSAIPLGGYLYNEQFF. CDR3 in DNA: TGCAGTGCTATTCCCCTGGGCGGGTACCTTTACAATGAGCAGTTCTTC.

This sequence joins TRBV5-6 and TRBJ2-2; 9 bases are shared with TRBD2. CDR1 is SGHDT and CDR2 is YYEEEE in the germline V gene. The CDR3 extends over 16 amino acids. V shed 2 bases, J shed 7 bases, and the junction held 9 bases outside the gene matches. The CDR3 loop reads CASSFGPGTSLGELFF. The CDR3, as DNA: TGTGCCAGCAGCTTTGGCCCCGGGACTAGCCTCGGGGAGCTGTTTTTT.

The table lists this clonotype with a few counts. The chain recombines TRBV6-6 with TRBJ1-5; 7 bases are a match to TRBD1. The trim removed 5 bases at V and 0 bases at J, leaving 7 bases unmatched. CDR3 length equals 16 residues. The germline gives CDR1 MNHNY, CDR2 SVGAGI (reference sequence). DNA of the CDR3: TGTGCCAGCAGTCCTCGGGACAGCCATAGCAATCAGCCCCAGCATTTT. Its protein product is CASSPRDSHSNQPQHF.

The CDR3 bases are TGTGCCAGCAGCCTCGCCCCTTTGGGGGTTAATTACAATGAGCAGTTCTTC. Encoded protein: CASSLAPLGVNYNEQFF. This chain joins TRBV7-6 and TRBJ2-1; tentatively, D is TRBD1 or TRBD2 (5 bases each). The CDR3 runs to 17 residues. V lost 5 bases and J 4 bases, leaving 21 bases between the germline ends. Germline V CDR1 and CDR2: SGHVS, FNYEAQ.

The rearrangement links TRBV20-1 to TRBJ2-2, with D maybe TRBD1 (5 bases). This CDR3 has 14 amino acids. Germline V gene data show CDR1 as DFQATT and CDR2 as SNEGSKA (reference sequence). Trimming took 3 bases from V and 1 from J, leaving 9 bases between them. The CDR3: CSASQGQNTGELFF. The CDR3 DNA reads TGCAGTGCTAGTCAAGGACAGAACACCGGGGAGCTGTTTTTT.

There are a few counts of this clonotype. The V and J genes are TRBV29-1 and TRBJ2-7; TRBD1 is a possible D gene (6 bases). Per germline, CDR1 SQVTM and CDR2 ANQGSEA. V gave up 7 bases and J gave up 2 bases, with 15 bases separating them. There are 13 residues in the CDR3. This chain's CDR3 is CSATSDRTYEQYF. The CDR3 DNA sequence: TGCAGCGCCACAAGTGACAGGACCTACGAGCAGTACTTC.

The chain has TRBV15 and TRBJ2-4; 7 nucleotides line up with TRBD2. The junction had 15 bases not matched to a gene; V was cut back by 1 base and J by 15 bases. The germline V gene encodes CDR1 LNHNV and CDR2 YYDKDF (reference sequence). This CDR3 region has 15 residues. In DNA, the CDR3 is TGTGCCACCAGCAGAGTGTGGGACTACAATTACGAGCGGTACTTC. It encodes CATSRVWDYNYERYF.

This clonotype was seen a few times. This sequence joins TRBV20-1 and TRBJ2-1; 7 positions agree with TRBD2. The germline CDR1 and CDR2 sequences are DFQATT and SNEGSKA (reference sequence). Losses at the gene ends were 5 bases for V and 0 bases for J; bases not matched to a gene: 7. CDR3 length: 15 residues. CDR3 sequence (DNA): TGCAGTGCTGCATGGGAGGGCAGCTCCTACAATGAGCAGTTCTTC. Translated, it gives CSAAWEGSSYNEQFF.

This clonotype was counted at least ten times. The rearrangement uses TRBV29-1 and TRBJ2-3; 14 bases match TRBD2. The CDR3 is 15 residues long. Trimming removed 4 bases from V and 6 bases from J; junction bases left unmatched: 6. CDR1 and CDR2 from the germline V gene are SQVTM and ANQGSEA. The CDR3 bases are TGCAGCGTTGCCGAGGGACTAGCGGGAGACGATACGCAGTATTTT. It is translated as CSVAEGLAGDDTQYF.

The chain combines TRBV10-3 with TRBJ1-2, with TRBD1 as a possible D gene (5 bases). Trimming took 0 bases from V and 1 from J, leaving 15 bases between them. CDR1 and CDR2 (germline): ENHRY, SYGVKD. The CDR3 is 17 amino acids. DNA of the CDR3: TGTGCCATCAGTGAGTCGAGTCGAGTCGGACATAACTATGGCTACACCTTC. Its translation is CAISESSRVGHNYGYTF.

The chain employs TRBV2 and TRBJ1-6; D is unresolved. V dropped 8 bases and J dropped 0 bases, with 8 bases sitting between them. Looked up from germline, CDR1 is SNHLY and CDR2 is FYNNEI. CDR3 length: 14 residues. CDR3 sequence reads: CASRGISYNSPLHF. Here the CDR3 DNA reads TGTGCCAGCCGAGGGATCTCCTATAATTCACCCCTCCACTTT.

The sample holds a few counts of this clonotype. CDR3 region: CASSQGQTFSYEQYF. CDR3 sequence (DNA): TGCGCCAGCAGCCAGGGACAGACCTTCTCCTACGAGCAGTACTTC. This rearrangement joins TRBV4-1 to TRBJ2-7; 7 bases align to TRBD1. The CDR3 length is 15 residues. V lost 3 bases and J lost 0; bases outside the gene matches: 5. Germline loops: CDR1 MGHRA, CDR2 YSYEKL.

The chain links TRBV27 to TRBJ2-1, with a tentative D call TRBD2 (6 bases). Germline V CDR1 and CDR2: MNHEY, SMNVEV (reference sequence). V dropped 5 bases and J dropped 6 bases, with 17 bases sitting between them. This CDR3 contains 15 residues. The CDR3 DNA follows: TGTGCCAGCAGTGTCCCGACTAGTCATGGCAATGAGCAGTTCTTC. It is translated as CASSVPTSHGNEQFF.

This rearrangement joins TRBV20-1 to TRBJ2-7; the match to TRBD2 covers 9 bases. The CDR3 is made up of 14 amino acids. CDR1 is DFQATT, CDR2 SNEGSKA, per germline (reference sequence). V was pared by 6 bases and J by 2 bases, with 8 bases of the junction left unmatched. CDR3 sequence (DNA): TGCAGTGCGATTAGCGGGAGAGGTCCCTACGAGCAGTACTTC. Protein sequence: CSAISGRGPYEQYF.

This clonotype was picked up a small number of times. V usage is TRBV12-3 or TRBV12-4 and J usage is TRBJ2-3; perhaps TRBD2 as D (6 bases). V was cut by 6 bases and J by 8 bases, with 15 bases left in between. The CDR3 sequence is 13 residues long. The CDR3 loop is CASSPSQRATQYF. In DNA, the CDR3 is TGTGCCAGCAGCCCCTCCCAGCGGGCTACGCAGTATTTT.

The CDR3 loop reads CASSLAPGAYEQYF. As DNA, the CDR3 is TGCGCCAGCAGCTTGGCCCCAGGGGCCTACGAGCAGTACTTC. This chain uses TRBV5-1 with TRBJ2-7, with a possible D match to TRBD1 (6 bases). Trimming pared 0 bases from V and 2 bases from J, leaving 9 bases between. The CDR3 contains 14 residues. CDR1 is SGHRS and CDR2 is YFSETQ in the germline V gene.

The CDR3 DNA reads as TGTGCCAGCAGTTTTTTTGTCCACACCGGGGAGCTGTTTTTT. Translated: CASSFFVHTGELFF. The chain couples TRBV28 to TRBJ2-2; no firm D call. CDR1 is MDHEN and CDR2 is SYDVKM in the germline V gene. The CDR3 is made up of 14 amino acids. V lost 3 bases to trimming and J lost 3 bases, with 8 bases between them.

This chain uses TRBV4-2 with TRBJ2-1; 9 bases align to TRBD2. V lost 0 bases and J lost 5; bases outside the gene matches: 8. The CDR3 runs 17 residues. Germline CDR1 and CDR2: LGHNA and YNFKEQ. CDR3 region: CASSQDGGRAGDNEQFF. As DNA, the CDR3 is TGTGCCAGCAGCCAAGACGGCGGGAGGGCCGGCGACAATGAGCAGTTCTTC.